The rows below give T cell receptor beta chains drawn from one sample of a study of T cells in Graves' hyperthyroidism and ophthalmopathy. Using its own MiXCR run on the multiplex PCR reads, TCRdb lists one record per CDR3 protein. Found here are about 480,000 distinct CDR3 sequences, roughly 23% of them singletons; the top ten hold about half. Sample: blood. The source of these receptors is a woman aged 70 to 79 with Graves' ophthalmopathy. Both conserved end residues are part of each CDR3. D genes are given only for firm matches. Not every row has a clone size; where given, it reads once, few, many or a size class.

abundance | d_gene | j_gene | v_gene | CDR3aa | CDR3nt
NA | TRBD2 | TRBJ2-1 | TRBV9 | CASSVASGNYNEQFF | TGTGCCAGCAGCGTAGCAAGCGGGAACTACAATGAGCAGTTCTTC
NA | NA | TRBJ2-3 | TRBV20-1 | CSARLSDTQYF | TGCAGTGCGCGACTCTCAGATACGCAGTATTTT
NA | NA | TRBJ1-3 | TRBV20-1 | CSARDWGGAGNTIYF | TGCAGTGCTAGAGATTGGGGGGGCGCTGGAAACACCATATATTTT
NA | NA | TRBJ1-2 | TRBV7-8 | CASSLGPPTANYGYTF | TGTGCCAGCAGCTTAGGTCCGCCCACAGCTAACTATGGCTACACCTTC
NA | NA | TRBJ1-1 | TRBV24-1 | CATSDAGLGTEAFF | TGTGCCACCAGTGATGCAGGGTTAGGCACTGAAGCTTTCTTT
NA | TRBD1 | TRBJ1-4 | TRBV6-2/TRBV6-3 | CASSYRGLGEKLFF | TGTGCCAGCAGTTACAGGGGGCTAGGTGAAAAACTGTTTTTT
few | TRBD1 | TRBJ2-5 | TRBV6-4 | CASSDTKGTVRQETQYF | TGTGCCAGCAGTGACACAAAAGGGACAGTTCGCCAAGAGACCCAGTACTTC
NA | NA | TRBJ1-1 | TRBV12-3/TRBV12-4 | CASSVGTNTEAFF | TGTGCCAGCAGTGTGGGGACGAACACTGAAGCTTTCTTT
NA | NA | TRBJ1-5 | TRBV24-1 | CATSDPDGSNQPQHF | TGTGCCACCAGTGATCCTGACGGGAGCAATCAGCCCCAGCATTTT
many | NA | TRBJ1-2 | TRBV28 | CASSLLDRLHGYTF | TGTGCCAGCAGTTTATTAGACAGGCTCCATGGCTACACCTTC
NA | TRBD2 | TRBJ2-1 | TRBV5-1 | CASSLARLAGPYNEQFF | TGCGCCAGCAGCTTGGCCAGGCTAGCGGGCCCCTACAATGAGCAGTTCTTC
NA | NA | TRBJ1-5 | TRBV10-1 | CASSPRTADQPQHF | TGCGCCAGCAGTCCTCGGACCGCGGATCAGCCCCAGCATTTT
NA | NA | TRBJ2-7 | TRBV29-1 | CSVINPLGISEQYF | TGCAGCGTGATTAACCCACTTGGGATCTCCGAGCAGTACTTC
many | TRBD2 | TRBJ2-3 | TRBV11-1 | CASSLRSGRSTDTQYF | TGTGCCAGCAGCTTACGCAGCGGGAGGAGCACAGATACGCAGTATTTT
few | NA | TRBJ2-3 | TRBV7-2 | CASSRQLGNTQYF | TGTGCCAGCAGCCGACAATTGGGAAATACGCAGTATTTT
many | TRBD2 | TRBJ2-1 | TRBV7-8 | CASSFGRAGVNEQFF | TGTGCCAGCAGCTTTGGGCGGGCGGGAGTAAATGAGCAGTTCTTC
NA | TRBD1 | TRBJ1-4 | TRBV6-5 | CASSYSGTVGKLFF | TGTGCCAGCAGTTACTCCGGGACAGTAGGAAAACTGTTTTTT
NA | TRBD1 | TRBJ2-1 | TRBV10-1 | CASSESMGQAYNEQFF | TGCGCCAGCAGTGAGTCTATGGGACAGGCCTACAATGAGCAGTTCTTC
NA | NA | TRBJ2-1 | TRBV6-1 | CASRQTGTPNRQFF | TGTGCCAGCAGGCAAACCGGGACCCCAAATCGTCAGTTCTTC
NA | TRBD1 | TRBJ2-7 | TRBV3-1 | CASSQDRFSSEQYF | TGTGCCAGCAGCCAGGACAGGTTTAGCTCCGAGCAGTACTTC
NA | NA | TRBJ2-1 | TRBV19 | CASRQTGGGQFF | TGTGCCAGTAGACAGACAGGTGGTGGGCAGTTCTTC
many | NA | TRBJ2-1 | TRBV7-6 | CASSPFEASGRGGEQFF | TGTGCCAGCAGCCCCTTCGAGGCTAGCGGTAGGGGGGGTGAGCAGTTCTTC
many | TRBD1 | TRBJ2-7 | TRBV28 | CASQYRGQGYEQYF | TGTGCCAGTCAGTACCGGGGACAGGGCTACGAGCAGTACTTC
NA | NA | TRBJ2-1 | TRBV10-3 | CAISEVIPQQFF | TGTGCCATCAGTGAGGTCATTCCCCAGCAGTTCTTC
many | NA | TRBJ1-4 | TRBV20-1 | CSASGLINEKLFF | TGCAGTGCTAGTGGTTTGATTAATGAAAAACTGTTTTTT
few | TRBD1 | TRBJ1-5 | TRBV2 | CASSEGLQGGQPQHF | TGTGCCAGCAGTGAGGGGTTACAGGGGGGTCAGCCCCAGCATTTT
NA | NA | TRBJ1-4 | TRBV19 | CASSICRGFDLEATLTTNEKLFF | TGTGCCAGTAGTATTTGCAGGGGCTTCGATTTGGAGGCAACCTTAACAACTAATGAAAAACTGTTTTTT